This TCR beta chain was sequenced in a study of cytomegalovirus exposure and HLA in healthy donors. A multiplex PCR was run with 60 Vbeta primers and 13 Jbeta primers. The table came from immunoSEQ multiplex PCR; TCRdb's copy has only in-frame clones and leaves some out. Of approximately 190,000 clones in the sample, 75% to 85% were seen once. The receptor was isolated from a woman aged 30 to 39 in good health and CMV-seropositive. Sequencing was performed on PBMCs.

The DNA of the CDR3 is TGTGCCAGCACTGCGAAGAACCGCGGGGATTCACCCCTCCACTTT. Residues: CASTAKNRGDSPLHF. J is TRBJ1-6 and V is TRBV27, with unresolved D. V dropped 7 bases and J dropped 8 bases, with 18 bases sitting between them. The V gene's germline CDR1 is MNHEY and CDR2 SMNVEV (reference sequence). The CDR3 contains 15 residues.